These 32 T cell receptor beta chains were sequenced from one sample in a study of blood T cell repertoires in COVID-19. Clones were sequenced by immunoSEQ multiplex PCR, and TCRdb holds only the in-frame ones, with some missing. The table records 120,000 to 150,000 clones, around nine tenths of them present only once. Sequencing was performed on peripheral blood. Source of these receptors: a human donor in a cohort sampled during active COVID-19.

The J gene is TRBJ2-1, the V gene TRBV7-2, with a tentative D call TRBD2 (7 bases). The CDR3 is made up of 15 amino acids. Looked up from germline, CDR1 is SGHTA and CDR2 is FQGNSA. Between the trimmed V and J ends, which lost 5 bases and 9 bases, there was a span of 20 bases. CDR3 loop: CASSLGGGPWSEQFF. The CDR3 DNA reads TGTGCCAGCAGCCTGGGGGGGGGCCCCTGGAGTGAGCAGTTCTTC. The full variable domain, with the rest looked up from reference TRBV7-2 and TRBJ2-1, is GAGVSQSPSNKVTEKGKDVELRCDPISGHTALYWYRQSLGQGLEFLIYFQGNSAPDKSGLPSDRFSAERTGGSVSTLTIQRTQQEDSAVYLCASSLGGGPWSEQFFGPGTRLTVL.

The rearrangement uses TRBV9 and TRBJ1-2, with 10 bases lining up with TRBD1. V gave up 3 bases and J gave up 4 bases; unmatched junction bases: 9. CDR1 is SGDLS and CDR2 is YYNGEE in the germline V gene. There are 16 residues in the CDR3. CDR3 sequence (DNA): TGTGCCAGCAGCGCCGGCCCGGGACAGGGGTTCTATGGCTACACCTTC. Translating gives CASSAGPGQGFYGYTF.

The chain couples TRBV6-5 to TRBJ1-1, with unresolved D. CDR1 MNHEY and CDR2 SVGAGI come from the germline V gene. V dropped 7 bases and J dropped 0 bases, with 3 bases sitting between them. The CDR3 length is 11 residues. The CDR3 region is CASIMNTEAFF. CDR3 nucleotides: TGTGCCAGCATCATGAACACTGAAGCTTTCTTT.

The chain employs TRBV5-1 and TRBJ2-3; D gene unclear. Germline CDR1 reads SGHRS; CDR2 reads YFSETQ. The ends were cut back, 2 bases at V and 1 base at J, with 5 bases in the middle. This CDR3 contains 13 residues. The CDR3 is CASSFIGTDTQYF. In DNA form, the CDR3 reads TGCGCCAGCAGCTTTATAGGCACAGATACGCAGTATTTT.

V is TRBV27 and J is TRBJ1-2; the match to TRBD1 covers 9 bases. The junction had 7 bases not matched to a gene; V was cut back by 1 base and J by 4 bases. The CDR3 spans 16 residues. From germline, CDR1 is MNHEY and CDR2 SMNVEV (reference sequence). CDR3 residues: CASSLLDRGEAYGYTF. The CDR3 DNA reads TGTGCCAGCAGTTTATTGGACAGGGGAGAGGCCTATGGCTACACCTTC.

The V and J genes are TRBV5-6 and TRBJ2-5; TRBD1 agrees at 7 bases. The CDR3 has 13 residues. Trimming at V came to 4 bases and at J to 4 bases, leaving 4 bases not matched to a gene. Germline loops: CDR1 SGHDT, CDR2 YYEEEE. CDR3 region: CASSIGGAETQYF. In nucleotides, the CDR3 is TGTGCCAGCAGCATAGGGGGCGCAGAGACCCAGTACTTC. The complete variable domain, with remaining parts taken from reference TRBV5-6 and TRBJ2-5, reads DAGVTQSPTHLIKTRGQQVTLRCSPKSGHDTVSWYQQALGQGPQFIFQYYEEEERQRGNFPDRFSGHQFPNYSSELNVNALLLGDSALYLCASSIGGAETQYFGPGTRLLVL.

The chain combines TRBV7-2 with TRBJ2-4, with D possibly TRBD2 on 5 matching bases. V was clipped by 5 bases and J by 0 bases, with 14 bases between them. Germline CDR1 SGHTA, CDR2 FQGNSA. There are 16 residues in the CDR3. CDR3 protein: CASSRGGGSAKNIQYF. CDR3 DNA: TGTGCCAGCAGCCGCGGTGGAGGTTCAGCCAAAAACATTCAGTACTTC.

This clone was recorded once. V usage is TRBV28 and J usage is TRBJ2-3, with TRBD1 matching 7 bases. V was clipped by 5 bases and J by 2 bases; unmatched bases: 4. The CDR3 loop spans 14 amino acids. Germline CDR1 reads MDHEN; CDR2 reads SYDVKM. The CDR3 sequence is CASSETGPTDTQYF. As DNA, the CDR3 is TGTGCCAGCAGTGAGACAGGGCCCACAGATACGCAGTATTTT. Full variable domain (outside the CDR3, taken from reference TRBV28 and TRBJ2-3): DVKVTQSSRYLVKRTGEKVFLECVQDMDHENMFWYRQDPGLGLRLIYFSYDVKMKEKGDIPEGYSVSREKKERFSLILESASTNQTSMYLCASSETGPTDTQYFGPGTRLTVL.

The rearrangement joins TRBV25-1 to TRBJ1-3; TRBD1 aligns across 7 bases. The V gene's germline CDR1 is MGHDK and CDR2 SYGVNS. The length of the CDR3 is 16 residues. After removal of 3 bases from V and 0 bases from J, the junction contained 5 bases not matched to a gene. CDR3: CASSDSRTGSGNTIYF. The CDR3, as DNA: TGTGCCAGCAGTGACTCCCGGACAGGCTCTGGAAACACCATATATTTT.

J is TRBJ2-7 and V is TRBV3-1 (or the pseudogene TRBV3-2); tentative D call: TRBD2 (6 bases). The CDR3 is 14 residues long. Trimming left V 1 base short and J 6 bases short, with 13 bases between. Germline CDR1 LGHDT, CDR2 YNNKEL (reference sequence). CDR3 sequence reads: CASSQVGSSVEQYF. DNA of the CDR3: TGTGCCAGCAGCCAAGTAGGGTCTAGCGTCGAGCAGTACTTC.

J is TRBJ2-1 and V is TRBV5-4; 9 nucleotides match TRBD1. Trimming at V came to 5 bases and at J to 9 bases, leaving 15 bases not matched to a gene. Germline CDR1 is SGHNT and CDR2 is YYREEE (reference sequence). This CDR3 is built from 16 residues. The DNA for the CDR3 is TGTGCCAGCAGGTCCGGGACAGGGCTGTCCTACGGTGAGCAGTTCTTC. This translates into CASRSGTGLSYGEQFF.

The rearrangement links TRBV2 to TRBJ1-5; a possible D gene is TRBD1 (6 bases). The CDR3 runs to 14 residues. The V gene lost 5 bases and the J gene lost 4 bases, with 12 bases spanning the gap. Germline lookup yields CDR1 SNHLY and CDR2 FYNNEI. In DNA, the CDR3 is TGTGCCAGCAGTTCCGACAGGCGGAATCAGCCCCAGCATTTT. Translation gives CASSSDRRNQPQHF. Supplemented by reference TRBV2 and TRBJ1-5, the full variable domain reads EPEVTQTPSHQVTQMGQEVILRCVPISNHLYFYWYRQILGQKVEFLVSFYNNEISEKSEIFDDQFSVERPDGSNFTLKIRSTKLEDSAMYFCASSSDRRNQPQHFGDGTRLSIL.

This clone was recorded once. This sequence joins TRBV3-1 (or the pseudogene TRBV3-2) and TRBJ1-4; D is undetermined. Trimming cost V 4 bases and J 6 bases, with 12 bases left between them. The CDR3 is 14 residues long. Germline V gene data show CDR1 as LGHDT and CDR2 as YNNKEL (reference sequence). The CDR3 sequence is CASSPVYLDEKLFF. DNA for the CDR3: TGTGCCAGCAGCCCGGTTTATTTGGATGAAAAACTGTTTTTT.

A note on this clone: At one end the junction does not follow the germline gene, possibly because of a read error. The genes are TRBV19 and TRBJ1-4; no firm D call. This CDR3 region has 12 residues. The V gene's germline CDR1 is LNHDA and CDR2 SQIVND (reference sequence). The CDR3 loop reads CATAAGGLILSF. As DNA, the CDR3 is TGTGCCACGGCAGCCGGAGGCCTGATTTTAAGTTTT.

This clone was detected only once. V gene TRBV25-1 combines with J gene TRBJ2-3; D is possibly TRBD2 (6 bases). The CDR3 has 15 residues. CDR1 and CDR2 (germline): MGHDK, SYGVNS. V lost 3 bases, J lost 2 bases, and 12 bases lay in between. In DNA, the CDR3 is TGTGCCAGCAGTGATCCGGGAGCTAACACAGATACGCAGTATTTT. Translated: CASSDPGANTDTQYF.

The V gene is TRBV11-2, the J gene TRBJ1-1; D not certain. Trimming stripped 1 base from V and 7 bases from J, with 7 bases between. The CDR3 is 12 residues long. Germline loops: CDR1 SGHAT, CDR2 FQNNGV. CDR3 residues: CASSLGSLEAFF. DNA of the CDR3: TGTGCCAGCAGCTTAGGGAGCCTTGAAGCTTTCTTT.

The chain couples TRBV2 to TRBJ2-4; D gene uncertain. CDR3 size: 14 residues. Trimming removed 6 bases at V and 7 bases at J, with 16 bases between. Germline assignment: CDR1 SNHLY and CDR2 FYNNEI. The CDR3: CASRTFNIRNIQYF. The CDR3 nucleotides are TGTGCCAGCAGGACTTTCAATATTAGGAACATTCAGTACTTC. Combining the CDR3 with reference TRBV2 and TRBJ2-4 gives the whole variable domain EPEVTQTPSHQVTQMGQEVILRCVPISNHLYFYWYRQILGQKVEFLVSFYNNEISEKSEIFDDQFSVERPDGSNFTLKIRSTKLEDSAMYFCASRTFNIRNIQYFGAGTRLSVL.

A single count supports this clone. CDR3 protein: CASSQRGSGANVLTF. CDR3 in DNA: TGTGCCAGCAGCCAACGGGGGTCTGGGGCCAACGTCCTGACTTTC. The chain links TRBV3-1 (or the pseudogene TRBV3-2) to TRBJ2-6; D is perhaps TRBD2 (6 bases). The CDR3 extends over 15 amino acids. Germline V gene data show CDR1 as LGHDT and CDR2 as YNNKEL (reference sequence). Trimming shortened V by 2 bases and J by 1 base, and 6 bases separated the two germline ends.

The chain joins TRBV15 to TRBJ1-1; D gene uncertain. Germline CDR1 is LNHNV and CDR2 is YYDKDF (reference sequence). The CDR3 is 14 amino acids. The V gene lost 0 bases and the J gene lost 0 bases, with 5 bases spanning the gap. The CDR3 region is CATSRDLVNTEAFF. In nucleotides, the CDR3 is TGTGCCACCAGCAGAGATTTAGTGAACACTGAAGCTTTCTTT.

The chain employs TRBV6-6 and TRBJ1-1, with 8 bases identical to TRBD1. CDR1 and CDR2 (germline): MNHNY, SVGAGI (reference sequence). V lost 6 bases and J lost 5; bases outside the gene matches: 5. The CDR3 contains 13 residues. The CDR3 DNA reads TGTGCCAGCAGCGACAGGGGTTGGACTGAAGCTTTCTTT. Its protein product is CASSDRGWTEAFF.

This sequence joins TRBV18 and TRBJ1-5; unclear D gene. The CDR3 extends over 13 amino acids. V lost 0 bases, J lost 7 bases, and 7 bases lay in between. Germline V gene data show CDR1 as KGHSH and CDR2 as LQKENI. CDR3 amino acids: CASSPPAEQPQHF. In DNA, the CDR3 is TGTGCCAGCTCACCACCAGCTGAACAGCCCCAGCATTTT.

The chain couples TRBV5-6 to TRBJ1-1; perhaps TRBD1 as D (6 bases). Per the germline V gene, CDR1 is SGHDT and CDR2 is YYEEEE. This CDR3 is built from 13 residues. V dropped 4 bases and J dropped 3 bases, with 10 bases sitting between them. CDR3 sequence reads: CASSVTGYTEAFF. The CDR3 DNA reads TGTGCCAGCAGCGTCACAGGGTACACTGAAGCTTTCTTT.

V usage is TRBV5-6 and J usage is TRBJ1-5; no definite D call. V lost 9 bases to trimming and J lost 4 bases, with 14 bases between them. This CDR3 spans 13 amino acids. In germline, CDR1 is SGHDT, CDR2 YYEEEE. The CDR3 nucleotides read TGTGCCACCTCGGTGGGCATTAATCAGCCCCAGCATTTT. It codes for CATSVGINQPQHF.

As DNA, the CDR3 is TGTGCCAGCAGTTTCACAGGGTTACCTAACGATGAGCAGTTCTTC. Translated, it gives CASSFTGLPNDEQFF. The rearrangement uses TRBV28 and TRBJ2-1; a weak D match, TRBD1 (6 bases). The CDR3 is made up of 15 amino acids. Trimming shortened V by 3 bases and J by 8 bases, and 17 bases separated the two germline ends. Germline V gene data show CDR1 as MDHEN and CDR2 as SYDVKM.

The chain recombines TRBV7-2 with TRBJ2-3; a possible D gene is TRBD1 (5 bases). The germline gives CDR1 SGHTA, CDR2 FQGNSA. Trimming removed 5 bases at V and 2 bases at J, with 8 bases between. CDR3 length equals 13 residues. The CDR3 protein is CASSVGHTDTQYF. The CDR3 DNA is TGTGCCAGCAGCGTTGGACACACAGATACGCAGTATTTT.

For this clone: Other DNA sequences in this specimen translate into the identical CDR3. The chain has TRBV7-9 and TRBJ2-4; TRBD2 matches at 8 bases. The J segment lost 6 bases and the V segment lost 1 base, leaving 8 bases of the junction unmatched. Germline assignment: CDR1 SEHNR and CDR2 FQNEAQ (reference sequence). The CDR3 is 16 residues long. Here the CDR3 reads CASSLGAGALRNIQYF. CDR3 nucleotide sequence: TGTGCCAGCAGCTTAGGAGCGGGGGCCCTGAGAAACATTCAGTACTTC.

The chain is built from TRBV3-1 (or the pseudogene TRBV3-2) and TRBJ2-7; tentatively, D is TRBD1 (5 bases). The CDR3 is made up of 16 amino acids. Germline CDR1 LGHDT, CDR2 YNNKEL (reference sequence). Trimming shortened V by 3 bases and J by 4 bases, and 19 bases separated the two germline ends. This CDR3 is CASSHTTRAPQYEQYF. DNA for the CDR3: TGTGCCAGCAGCCATACAACCAGGGCCCCTCAATACGAGCAGTACTTC.

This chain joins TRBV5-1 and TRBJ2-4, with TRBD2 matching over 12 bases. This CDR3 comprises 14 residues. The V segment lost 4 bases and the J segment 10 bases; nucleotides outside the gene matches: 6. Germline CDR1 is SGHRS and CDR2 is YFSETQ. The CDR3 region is CASSPGLAGLIQYF. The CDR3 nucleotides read TGCGCCAGCAGCCCGGGACTAGCGGGCCTTATTCAGTACTTC. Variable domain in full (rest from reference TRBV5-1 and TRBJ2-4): KAGVTQTPRYLIKTRGQQVTLSCSPISGHRSVSWYQQTPGQGLQFLFEYFSETQRNKGNFPGRFSGRQFSNSRSEMNVSTLELGDSALYLCASSPGLAGLIQYFGAGTRLSVL.

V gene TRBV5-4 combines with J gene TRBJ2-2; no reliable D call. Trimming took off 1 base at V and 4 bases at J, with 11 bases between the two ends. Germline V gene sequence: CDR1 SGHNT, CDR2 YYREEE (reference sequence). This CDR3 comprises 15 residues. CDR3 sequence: CASSLTSVGTGELFF. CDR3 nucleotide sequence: TGTGCCAGCAGCTTGACCAGCGTCGGCACCGGGGAGCTGTTTTTT.

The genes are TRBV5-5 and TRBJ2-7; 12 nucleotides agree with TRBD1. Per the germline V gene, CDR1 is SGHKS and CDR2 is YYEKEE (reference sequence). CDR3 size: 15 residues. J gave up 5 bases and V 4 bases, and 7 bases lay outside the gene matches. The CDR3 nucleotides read TGTGCCAGCAGCCTGTTAGGGACAGGGGGCAACGAGCAGTACTTC. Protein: CASSLLGTGGNEQYF. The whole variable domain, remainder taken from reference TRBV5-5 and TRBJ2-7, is DAGVTQSPTHLIKTRGQQVTLRCSPISGHKSVSWYQQVLGQGPQFIFQYYEKEERGRGNFPDRFSARQFPNYSSELNVNALLLGDSALYLCASSLLGTGGNEQYFGPGTRLTVT.

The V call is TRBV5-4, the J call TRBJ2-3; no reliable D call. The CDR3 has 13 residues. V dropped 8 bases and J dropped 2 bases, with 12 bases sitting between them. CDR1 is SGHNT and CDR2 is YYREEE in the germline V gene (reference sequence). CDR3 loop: CASGLSPTDTQYF. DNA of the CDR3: TGTGCCAGTGGTCTAAGCCCCACAGATACGCAGTATTTT. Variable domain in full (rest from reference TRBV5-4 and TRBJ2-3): ETGVTQSPTHLIKTRGQQVTLRCSSQSGHNTVSWYQQALGQGPQFIFQYYREEENGRGNFPPRFSGLQFPNYSSELNVNALELDDSALYLCASGLSPTDTQYFGPGTRLTVL.

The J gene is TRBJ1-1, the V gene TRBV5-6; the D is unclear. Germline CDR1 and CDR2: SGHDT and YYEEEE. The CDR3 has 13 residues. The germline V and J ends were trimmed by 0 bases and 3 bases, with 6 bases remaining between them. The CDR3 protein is CASSLGRYTEAFF. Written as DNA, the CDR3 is TGTGCCAGCAGCTTGGGCCGGTACACTGAAGCTTTCTTT. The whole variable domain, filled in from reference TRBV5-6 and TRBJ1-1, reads DAGVTQSPTHLIKTRGQQVTLRCSPKSGHDTVSWYQQALGQGPQFIFQYYEEEERQRGNFPDRFSGHQFPNYSSELNVNALLLGDSALYLCASSLGRYTEAFFGQGTRLTVV.